This record concerns one TCR beta chain sequence. In Seattle, patients joined the study during active infection and were tracked longitudinally. V was clipped by 1 base and J by 3 bases, with 9 bases between them. The germline V gene encodes CDR1 SGHTA and CDR2 FQGTGA. This CDR3 spans 14 amino acids. In the source study's methods: Reference gene primer amplification in the assay estimated nucleated cell counts. The protocol was immunoSEQ multiplex PCR, while the TCRdb copy is restricted to in-frame clones and leaves out a portion. The DNA gave D and trimming, while V, J and clone size come from that table. The data show 380,000 or so clones, about 88% seen once. These data are taken from a study of blood T cell repertoires in COVID-19. Across the whole study: Sites in the United States, Italy and Spain provided acute and convalescent COVID-19 samples.

Material for sequencing was peripheral blood. The chain uses TRBV7-3 and TRBJ1-1; D may be TRBD1 (5 bases). This TCR was recovered from a woman aged 60-70 years with COVID-19, enrolled during active disease. CDR3 DNA: TGTGCCAGCAGCTTAAGTCAAGGGGACACTGAAGCTTTCTTT. It encodes CASSLSQGDTEAFF.